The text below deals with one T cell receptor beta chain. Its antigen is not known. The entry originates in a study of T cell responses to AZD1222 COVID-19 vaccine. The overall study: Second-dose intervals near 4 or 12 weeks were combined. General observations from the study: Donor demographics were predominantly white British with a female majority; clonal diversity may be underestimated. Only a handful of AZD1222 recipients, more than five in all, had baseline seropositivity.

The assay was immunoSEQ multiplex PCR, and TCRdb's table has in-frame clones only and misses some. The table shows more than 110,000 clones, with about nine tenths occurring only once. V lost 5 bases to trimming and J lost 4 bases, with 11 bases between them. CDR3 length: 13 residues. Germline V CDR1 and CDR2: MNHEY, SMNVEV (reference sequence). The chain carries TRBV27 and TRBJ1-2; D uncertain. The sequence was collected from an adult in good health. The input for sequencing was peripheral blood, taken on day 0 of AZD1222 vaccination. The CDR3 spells CASSRRGSYGYTF. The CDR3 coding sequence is TGTGCCAGCAGTCGCCGGGGATCCTATGGCTACACCTTC.